This is a list of T cell receptor beta chains from one sample in a study of cytomegalovirus exposure and HLA in healthy donors. The table came from immunoSEQ multiplex PCR; TCRdb's copy has only in-frame clones and leaves some out. This sample yields some 65,000 clones, of which about 70% are seen a single time; roughly 9.7% belongs to the top ten. Sample: PBMCs. The receptors stem from a woman in her 30s in good health and CMV-seronegative. CDR3s include the opening cysteine and the closing phenylalanine or tryptophan. A D gene is named only where the DNA matches it firmly. Clone size is given for some rows only: seen once, a few or many times, or a class if the clone is expanded.

>TRBD2|TRBJ2-3|.|TRBV7-9
TGTGCCAGCAGCTTAGTAGGCGGGGGTATGGATACGCAGTATTTT
CASSLVGGGMDTQYF
>TRBD1|TRBJ1-1|.|TRBV7-9
TGTGCCAGCAGCCACATCGCCGGGGACAGTCGAGCTTTCTTT
CASSHIAGDSRAFF
>TRBD1|TRBJ2-3|.|TRBV5-1
TGCGCCAGCAGCGCGGGACAGGGGGGAGATACGCAGTATTTT
CASSAGQGGDTQYF
>TRBD2|TRBJ2-3|medium-sized|TRBV10-3
TGTGCCATCAGCGGGGGGGAAACAGATACGCAGTATTTT
CAISGGETDTQYF
>.|TRBJ1-1|few|TRBV6-6
TGTGCCAGCAGTTCACAGGGAGAATTGAACACTGAAGCTTTCTTT
CASSSQGELNTEAFF
>.|TRBJ2-4|.|TRBV6-6
TGTGCCAGCAGGCATCGAGGAGTCATTCAGTACTTC
CASRHRGVIQYF
>TRBD1|TRBJ2-1|.|TRBV2
TGTGCCAGCAGCCAACAGGGGGCGATCAATGAGCAGTTCTTC
CASSQQGAINEQFF
>TRBD2|TRBJ2-5|.|TRBV23-1
TGCGCCAGCAGTCACTCGGGACTAAGCAAAGAGACCCAGTACTTC
CASSHSGLSKETQYF
>TRBD1|TRBJ1-1|.|TRBV6-1
TGTGCCAGCAGTGAGGGGACAGCCTACACTGAAGCTTTCTTT
CASSEGTAYTEAFF
>TRBD2|TRBJ2-5|.|TRBV7-2
TGTGCCAGCAGCTCGGACGGGGGGGCTGGACAAGAGACCCAGTACTTC
CASSSDGGAGQETQYF
>.|TRBJ2-3|.|TRBV29-1
TGCAGCGGTCGACTGGCAGATACGCAGTATTTT
CSGRLADTQYF
>TRBD1|TRBJ1-1|.|TRBV10-2
TGCGCCAGCAGTGAGGCGACAGGGATCACTGAAGCTTTCTTT
CASSEATGITEAFF
>TRBD1|TRBJ2-5|.|TRBV29-1
TGCAGCGTTGAAGCGGACAGGGAAAGACAAGAGACCCAGTACTTC
CSVEADRERQETQYF
>TRBD1|TRBJ1-6|.|TRBV7-9
TGTGCCAGCAGCGCCCGACAGGGCAGCTCCTATAATTCACCCCTCCACTTT
CASSARQGSSYNSPLHF
>TRBD1|TRBJ2-5|.|TRBV5-5
TGTGCCAGCAGCTTGCCGACAGGGTCCCAAGAGACCCAGTACTTC
CASSLPTGSQETQYF
>TRBD1|TRBJ1-6|.|TRBV2
TGTGCCAGCACCCAGGGACAGCTGAGTTCACCCCTCCACTTT
CASTQGQLSSPLHF
>TRBD2|TRBJ2-3|.|TRBV9
TGTGCCAGCAGCGTAGTGGCTAGCGGGGGGGCAGGCACAGATACGCAGTATTTT
CASSVVASGGAGTDTQYF
>TRBD1|TRBJ1-1|.|TRBV30
TGTGCCTGGAGTCGACAGGGAATCGCCGCTTTCTTT
CAWSRQGIAAFF
>.|TRBJ2-2|.|TRBV7-6
TGTGCCAGCAGCTTCGGCGGGGCGGGCACCGGGGAGCTGTTTTTT
CASSFGGAGTGELFF
>TRBD1|TRBJ1-5|.|TRBV5-1
TGCGCCAGCAGCCCCGGGACAGGGAGCGGACAGCCCCAGCATTTT
CASSPGTGSGQPQHF
>.|TRBJ1-6|.|TRBV5-1
TGCGCCAGCCGGGACAACAATTCACCCCTCCACTTT
CASRDNNSPLHF
>TRBD1|TRBJ2-3|few|TRBV5-1
TGCGCCAGCACTCCTGGGACAGGGTCTGATACGCAGTATTTT
CASTPGTGSDTQYF
>TRBD1|TRBJ2-7|.|TRBV2
TGTGCCAGCAGGGGGGACAGCCCCTACGAGCAGTACTTC
CASRGDSPYEQYF
>.|TRBJ1-4|.|TRBV9
TGTGCCAGCAGCGTAGAAGGAGGGTTTGCTACTGAAAAACTGTTTTTT
CASSVEGGFATEKLFF
>.|TRBJ2-3|.|TRBV6-5
TGTGCCAGCAGTTACGACAGAAACACAGATACGCAGTATTTT
CASSYDRNTDTQYF
>.|TRBJ2-2|.|TRBV5-1
TGCGCCAGCAGCTTGTCCAAGAACACCGGGGAGCTGTTTTTT
CASSLSKNTGELFF
>.|TRBJ1-6|.|TRBV10-3
TGTGCCATCAGTGATAGGTGGGGCGGCTCCTATAATTCACCCCTCCACTTT
CAISDRWGGSYNSPLHF
>TRBD2|TRBJ2-7|.|TRBV7-3
TGTGCCAGCAGCTTAAAACTAGCGGGGGTAGACGAGCAGTACTTC
CASSLKLAGVDEQYF
>.|TRBJ1-2|few|TRBV20-1
TGCAGTGCCCACGCTATCTCGGGCTACACCTTC
CSAHAISGYTF
>TRBD1|TRBJ1-5|once|TRBV29-1
TGCAGCGCCCAAACAGGGGGCCAAAATCAGCCCCAGCATTTT
CSAQTGGQNQPQHF